The 10 T cell receptor beta chains in this list originate from one sample, sequenced in a study of identical twins. Via MiXCR, TCRdb re-called the 5' RACE reads, giving one row per CDR3 protein. The data hold roughly 570,000 distinct CDR3 sequences, with just under 10% observed a single time. The same data also went into a second study, on yellow fever vaccine responses in identical twins.

Sequencing input: PBMCs. These receptors were collected from a woman younger than 35 in good health.

This clonotype has a count of ten or more. The chain recombines TRBV6-1 with TRBJ1-1; D is possibly TRBD1 (6 bases). Germline loops: CDR1 MNHNS, CDR2 SASEGT. Trimming removed 6 bases at V and 6 bases at J, with 26 bases between. The CDR3 totals 17 residues. CDR3 loop: CASRGGSTVDTLAEAFF. CDR3 bases: TGTGCCAGCAGAGGGGGGTCGACCGTCGACACTTTGGCTGAAGCTTTCTTT.

This clonotype was seen at least ten times. CDR3 sequence reads: CASSGGQGPYNEQFF. In nucleotides, the CDR3 is TGTGCCAGCAGTGGGGGACAGGGCCCCTACAATGAGCAGTTCTTC. This sequence joins TRBV12-3 or TRBV12-4 and TRBJ2-1; 9 nucleotides line up with TRBD1. The J segment lost 2 bases and the V segment lost 5 bases, leaving 4 bases of the junction unmatched. The CDR3 covers 15 residues.

In its sample, this clonotype was seen a few times. The rearrangement links TRBV7-9 to TRBJ1-5; weak D call: TRBD1 (5 bases). There are 14 residues in the CDR3. Germline V CDR1 and CDR2: SEHNR, FQNEAQ (reference sequence). Trimming removed 4 bases at V and 6 bases at J, with 13 bases between. CDR3 in DNA: TGTGCCAGCAGCTCGCAGGGAGATGGTCAGCCCCAGCATTTT. Amino acid sequence: CASSSQGDGQPQHF. Supplemented by reference TRBV7-9 and TRBJ1-5, the full variable domain reads DTGVSQNPRHKITKRGQNVTFRCDPISEHNRLYWYRQTLGQGPEFLTYFQNEAQLEKSRLLSDRFSAERPKGSFSTLEIQRTEQGDSAMYLCASSSQGDGQPQHFGDGTRLSIL.

The genes are TRBV7-9 and TRBJ1-1; 8 nucleotides match TRBD1. The V segment lost 4 bases and the J segment 8 bases; nucleotides outside the gene matches: 0. Germline V gene sequence: CDR1 SEHNR, CDR2 FQNEAQ (reference sequence). This CDR3 region has 11 residues. CDR3 residues: CASSWTGEAFF. For the CDR3, the DNA is TGTGCCAGCAGCTGGACAGGGGAAGCTTTCTTT.

V usage is TRBV2 and J usage is TRBJ2-7; tentatively, D is TRBD1 (6 bases). Deletions cut 8 bases from V and 0 bases from J, with 14 bases between. The CDR3 spans 14 residues. Germline CDR1 is SNHLY and CDR2 is FYNNEI. The CDR3 DNA sequence: TGTGCCAGCCAGAAGGGGACAAGCTCCTACGAGCAGTACTTC. This encodes CASQKGTSSYEQYF.

CDR3 sequence (DNA): TGCAGTGCTAGTGCCTACGGACAGGACAGCACAGATACGCAGTATTTT. Translating it yields CSASAYGQDSTDTQYF. The rearrangement uses TRBV20-1 and TRBJ2-3, with 7 bases aligning to TRBD1. Germline V lookup: CDR1 DFQATT, CDR2 SNEGSKA (reference sequence). The junction had 9 bases not matched to a gene; V was cut back by 3 bases and J by 0 bases. The CDR3 consists of 16 residues.

Ten or more counts support this clonotype. This chain connects TRBV15 to TRBJ2-3; a weak D match, TRBD2 (5 bases). This CDR3 spans 16 amino acids. Trimming removed 0 bases at V and 6 bases at J, with 16 bases between. Germline V gene lookup returns CDR1 LNHNV and CDR2 YYDKDF (reference sequence). The CDR3: CATSRELRTSADTQYF. The CDR3 nucleotides read TGTGCCACCAGCAGAGAGCTGCGTACTAGTGCGGATACGCAGTATTTT.

The sample holds a few counts of this clonotype. This rearrangement joins TRBV7-2 to TRBJ1-5; 7 bases align to TRBD1. Per germline, CDR1 SGHTA and CDR2 FQGNSA. V lost 5 bases, J lost 5 bases, and 9 bases stayed unmatched. The CDR3 has 15 residues. The DNA of the CDR3 is TGTGCCAGCAGCCAGCGACAGGGATGGGATCAGCCCCAGCATTTT. Translation gives CASSQRQGWDQPQHF.

This chain joins TRBV25-1 and TRBJ2-1, with TRBD2 identical over 9 bases. Looked up from germline, CDR1 is MGHDK and CDR2 is SYGVNS. This CDR3 has 16 residues. J was trimmed by 2 bases and V by 3 bases; bases with no gene match: 5. The DNA for the CDR3 is TGTGCCAGCAGTGATGGATCTAGCGGGACCTACAATGAGCAGTTCTTC. Protein sequence: CASSDGSSGTYNEQFF. Looking up the rest from reference TRBV25-1 and TRBJ2-1 gives the full variable domain: EADIYQTPRYLVIGTGKKITLECSQTMGHDKMYWYQQDPGMELHLIHYSYGVNSTEKGDLSSESTVSRIRTEHFPLTLESARPSHTSQYLCASSDGSSGTYNEQFFGPGTRLTVL.

This clonotype was seen more than once but under ten times. The chain links TRBV11-2 to TRBJ2-3; 11 nucleotides agree with TRBD2. CDR1 and CDR2 from the germline V gene are SGHAT and FQNNGV. This CDR3 contains 16 residues. V shed 5 bases, J shed 2 bases, and the junction held 6 bases outside the gene matches. The CDR3 here is CASSRGTSGNTDTQYF. CDR3 coding DNA: TGTGCCAGCAGCCGAGGGACTAGCGGAAACACAGATACGCAGTATTTT.